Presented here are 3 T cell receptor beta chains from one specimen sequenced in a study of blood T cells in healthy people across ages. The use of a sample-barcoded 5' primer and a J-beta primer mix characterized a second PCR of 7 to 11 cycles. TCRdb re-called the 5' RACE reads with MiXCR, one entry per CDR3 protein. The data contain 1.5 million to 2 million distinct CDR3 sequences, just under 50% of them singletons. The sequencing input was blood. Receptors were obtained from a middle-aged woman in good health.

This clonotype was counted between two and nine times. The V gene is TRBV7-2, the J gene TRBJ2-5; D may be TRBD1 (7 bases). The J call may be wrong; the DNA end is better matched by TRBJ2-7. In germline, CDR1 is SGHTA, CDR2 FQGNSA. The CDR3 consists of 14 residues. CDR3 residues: CASSPRRGHDEQYF. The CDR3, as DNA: TGTGCCAGCAGCCCCCGGAGGGGGCACGACGAGCAGTACTTC.

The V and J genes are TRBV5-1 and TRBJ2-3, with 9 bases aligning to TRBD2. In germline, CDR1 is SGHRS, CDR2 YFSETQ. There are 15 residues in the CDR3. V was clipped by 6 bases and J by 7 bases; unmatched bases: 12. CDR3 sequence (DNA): TGCGCCAGCAACTCGGGCGGGGGGGCCGAACATACGCAGTATTTT. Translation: CASNSGGGAEHTQYF.

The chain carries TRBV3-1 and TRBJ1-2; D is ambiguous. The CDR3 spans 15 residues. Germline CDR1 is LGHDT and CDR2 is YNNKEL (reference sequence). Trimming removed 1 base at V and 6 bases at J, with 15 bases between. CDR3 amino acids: CASSQGPGSHDGYTF. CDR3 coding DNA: TGTGCCAGCAGCCAAGGGCCGGGTTCACACGATGGCTACACCTTC.